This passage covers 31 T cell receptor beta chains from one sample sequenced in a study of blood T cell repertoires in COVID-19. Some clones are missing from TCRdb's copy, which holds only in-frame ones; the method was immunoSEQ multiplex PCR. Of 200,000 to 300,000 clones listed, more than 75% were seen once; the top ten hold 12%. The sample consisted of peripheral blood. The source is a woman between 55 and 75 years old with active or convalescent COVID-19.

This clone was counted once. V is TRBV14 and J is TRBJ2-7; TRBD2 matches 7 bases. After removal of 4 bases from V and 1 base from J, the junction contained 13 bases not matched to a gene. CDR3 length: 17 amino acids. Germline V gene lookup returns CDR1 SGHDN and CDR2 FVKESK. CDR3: CASSPLGAGLASYEQYF. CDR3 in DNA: TGTGCCAGCAGCCCTTTGGGAGCGGGGCTCGCGTCCTACGAGCAGTACTTC. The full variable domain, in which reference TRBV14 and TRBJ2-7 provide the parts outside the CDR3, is EAGVTQFPSHSVIEKGQTVTLRCDPISGHDNLYWYRRVMGKEIKFLLHFVKESKQDESGMPNNRFLAERTGGTYSTLKVQPAELEDSGVYFCASSPLGAGLASYEQYFGPGTRLTVT.

CDR3 amino acids: CASSQAGETQYF. As DNA, the CDR3 is TGTGCCAGCAGTCAAGCAGGGGAGACCCAGTACTTC. This chain connects TRBV7-6 to TRBJ2-5; D perhaps matches TRBD1 (5 bases). Per the germline V gene, CDR1 is SGHVS and CDR2 is FNYEAQ. Trimming pared 6 bases from V and 5 bases from J, leaving 10 bases between. The length of the CDR3 is 12 residues.

CDR3 nucleotides: TGTGCCAGCAGTACCGCCCCAACAGGGTCGGGCGGGGAGCTGTTTTTT. It is translated as CASSTAPTGSGGELFF. The V call is TRBV28, the J call TRBJ2-2, with D possibly TRBD1 on 6 matching bases. Trimming pared 5 bases from V and 7 bases from J, leaving 20 bases between. CDR1 and CDR2 (germline): MDHEN, SYDVKM. This CDR3 has 16 residues.

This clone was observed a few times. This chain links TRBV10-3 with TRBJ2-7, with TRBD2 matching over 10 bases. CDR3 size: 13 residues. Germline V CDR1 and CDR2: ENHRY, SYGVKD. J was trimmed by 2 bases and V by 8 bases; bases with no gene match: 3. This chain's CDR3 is CAIQSGGAYEQYF. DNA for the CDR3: TGTGCCATCCAAAGCGGGGGGGCCTACGAGCAGTACTTC.

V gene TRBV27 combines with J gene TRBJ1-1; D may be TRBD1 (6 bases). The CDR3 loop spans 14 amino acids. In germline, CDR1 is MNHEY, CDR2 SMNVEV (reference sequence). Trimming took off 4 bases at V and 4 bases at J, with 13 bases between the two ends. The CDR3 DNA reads TGTGCCAGCAGTTCCTACCAAGGGGGCACTGAAGCTTTCTTT. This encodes CASSSYQGGTEAFF.

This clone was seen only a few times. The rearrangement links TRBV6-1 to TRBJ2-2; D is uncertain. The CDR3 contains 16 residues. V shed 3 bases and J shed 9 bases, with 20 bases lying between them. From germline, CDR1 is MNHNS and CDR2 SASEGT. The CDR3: CASSDVWANGRRELFF. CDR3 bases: TGTGCCAGCAGTGACGTATGGGCCAACGGCCGGCGGGAGCTGTTTTTT.

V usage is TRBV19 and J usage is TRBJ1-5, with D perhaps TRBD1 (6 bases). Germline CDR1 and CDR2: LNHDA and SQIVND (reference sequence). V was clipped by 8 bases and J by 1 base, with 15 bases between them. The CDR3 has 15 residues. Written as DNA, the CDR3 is TGTGCCAGTTCGGATGGACAGCTAAGCAATCAGCCCCAGCATTTT. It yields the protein CASSDGQLSNQPQHF.

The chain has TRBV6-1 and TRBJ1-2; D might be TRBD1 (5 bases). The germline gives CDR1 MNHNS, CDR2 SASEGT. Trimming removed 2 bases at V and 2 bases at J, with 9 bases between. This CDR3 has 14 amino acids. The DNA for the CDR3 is TGTGCCAGCAGTGAAATGGGGCAGAACTATGGCTACACCTTC. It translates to CASSEMGQNYGYTF.

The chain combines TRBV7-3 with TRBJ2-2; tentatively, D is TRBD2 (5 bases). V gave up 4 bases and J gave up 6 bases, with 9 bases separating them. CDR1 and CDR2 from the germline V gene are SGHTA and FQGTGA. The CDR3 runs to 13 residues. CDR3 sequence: CASSSRAAGELFF. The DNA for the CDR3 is TGTGCCAGCAGCTCGAGGGCGGCCGGGGAGCTGTTTTTT.

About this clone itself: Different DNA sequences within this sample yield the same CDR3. The CDR3 loop is CASSLGTGTDTQYF. The CDR3 bases are TGTGCCAGCAGCCTAGGGACAGGCACAGATACGCAGTATTTT. The V gene is TRBV5-4, the J gene TRBJ2-3; 7 nucleotides match TRBD1. Germline V gene lookup returns CDR1 SGHNT and CDR2 YYREEE (reference sequence). The J segment lost 1 base and the V segment lost 4 bases, leaving 3 bases of the junction unmatched. The CDR3 sequence is 14 residues long. Full variable domain (rest looked up from reference TRBV5-4 and TRBJ2-3): ETGVTQSPTHLIKTRGQQVTLRCSSQSGHNTVSWYQQALGQGPQFIFQYYREEENGRGNFPPRFSGLQFPNYSSELNVNALELDDSALYLCASSLGTGTDTQYFGPGTRLTVL.

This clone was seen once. The CDR3 is CAISEFRGQSYGYTF. The CDR3 DNA is TGTGCCATCAGTGAGTTTCGTGGACAGTCCTATGGCTACACCTTC. The chain has TRBV10-3 and TRBJ1-2; possibly TRBD1 for D (6 bases). From germline, CDR1 is ENHRY and CDR2 SYGVKD. This CDR3 contains 15 residues. Trimming took off 1 base at V and 4 bases at J, with 13 bases between the two ends.

The CDR3: CASSCLTDRNFNEKLFF. The CDR3, as DNA: TGTGCCAGCAGCTGCCTAACGGACAGAAACTTCAATGAAAAACTGTTTTTT. The chain recombines TRBV21-1 with TRBJ1-4; TRBD1 is taken as the D call from the table, unchecked against the DNA. TRBV21-1 is a pseudogene segment. There are 17 residues in the CDR3.

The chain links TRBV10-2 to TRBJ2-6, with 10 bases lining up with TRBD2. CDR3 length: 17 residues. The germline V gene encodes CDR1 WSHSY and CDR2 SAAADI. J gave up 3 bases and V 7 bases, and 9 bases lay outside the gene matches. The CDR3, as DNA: TGCGCCAGCAAGAGCGGGGGGGCCCTCCGTGGGGCCAACGTCCTGACTTTC. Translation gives CASKSGGALRGANVLTF.

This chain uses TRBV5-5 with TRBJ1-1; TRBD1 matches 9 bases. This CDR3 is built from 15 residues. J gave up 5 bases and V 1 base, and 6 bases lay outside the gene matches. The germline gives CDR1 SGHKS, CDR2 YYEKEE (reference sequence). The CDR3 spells CASSLSGTGRTEAFF. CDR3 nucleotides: TGTGCCAGCAGCTTGTCAGGGACAGGGCGGACTGAAGCTTTCTTT.

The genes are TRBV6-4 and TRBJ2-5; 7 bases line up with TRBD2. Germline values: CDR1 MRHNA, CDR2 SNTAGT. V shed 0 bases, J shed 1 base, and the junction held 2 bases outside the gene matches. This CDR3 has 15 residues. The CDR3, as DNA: TGTGCCAGCAGTGACTCCCCGGGGGGCCAAGAGACCCAGTACTTC. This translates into CASSDSPGGQETQYF.

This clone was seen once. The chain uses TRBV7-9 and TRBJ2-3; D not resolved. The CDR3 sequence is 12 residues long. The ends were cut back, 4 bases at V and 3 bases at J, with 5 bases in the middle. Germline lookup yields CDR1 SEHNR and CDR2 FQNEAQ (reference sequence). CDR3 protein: CASSYQTDTQYF. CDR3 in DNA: TGTGCCAGCAGCTATCAGACAGATACGCAGTATTTT. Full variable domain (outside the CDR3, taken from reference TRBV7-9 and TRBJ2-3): DTGVSQNPRHKITKRGQNVTFRCDPISEHNRLYWYRQTLGQGPEFLTYFQNEAQLEKSRLLSDRFSAERPKGSFSTLEIQRTEQGDSAMYLCASSYQTDTQYFGPGTRLTVL.

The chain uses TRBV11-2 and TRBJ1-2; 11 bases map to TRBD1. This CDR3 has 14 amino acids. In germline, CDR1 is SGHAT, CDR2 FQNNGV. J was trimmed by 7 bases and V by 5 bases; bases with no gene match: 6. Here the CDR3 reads CASSRTGGVGGYTF. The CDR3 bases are TGTGCCAGCAGCCGGACAGGGGGCGTAGGTGGCTACACCTTC.

CDR3 sequence (DNA): TGTGCCAGCAGTTTATCAGGGGCCGGAACATACACTGAAGCTTTCTTT. Translating gives CASSLSGAGTYTEAFF. The chain combines TRBV28 with TRBJ1-1; the D gene is possibly TRBD1 (6 bases). Trimming left V 1 base short and J 3 bases short, with 15 bases between. The CDR3 extends over 16 amino acids. Germline assignment: CDR1 MDHEN and CDR2 SYDVKM. The entire variable domain, with the rest obtained from reference TRBV28 and TRBJ1-1, is as follows: DVKVTQSSRYLVKRTGEKVFLECVQDMDHENMFWYRQDPGLGLRLIYFSYDVKMKEKGDIPEGYSVSREKKERFSLILESASTNQTSMYLCASSLSGAGTYTEAFFGQGTRLTVV.

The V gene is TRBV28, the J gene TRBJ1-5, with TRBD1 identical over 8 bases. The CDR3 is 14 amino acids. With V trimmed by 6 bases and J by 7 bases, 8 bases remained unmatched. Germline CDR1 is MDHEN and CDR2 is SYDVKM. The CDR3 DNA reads TGTGCCAGCAGACCCGGACAGGGAGGCCAGCCCCAGCATTTT. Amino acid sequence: CASRPGQGGQPQHF. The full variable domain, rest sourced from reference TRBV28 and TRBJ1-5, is DVKVTQSSRYLVKRTGEKVFLECVQDMDHENMFWYRQDPGLGLRLIYFSYDVKMKEKGDIPEGYSVSREKKERFSLILESASTNQTSMYLCASRPGQGGQPQHFGDGTRLSIL.

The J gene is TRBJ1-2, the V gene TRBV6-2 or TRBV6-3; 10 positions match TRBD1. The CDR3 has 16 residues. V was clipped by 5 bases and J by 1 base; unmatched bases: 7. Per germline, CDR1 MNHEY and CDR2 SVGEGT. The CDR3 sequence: CASSRRQGASNYGYTF. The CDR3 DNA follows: TGTGCCAGCAGTAGGCGACAGGGGGCGAGTAACTATGGCTACACCTTC.

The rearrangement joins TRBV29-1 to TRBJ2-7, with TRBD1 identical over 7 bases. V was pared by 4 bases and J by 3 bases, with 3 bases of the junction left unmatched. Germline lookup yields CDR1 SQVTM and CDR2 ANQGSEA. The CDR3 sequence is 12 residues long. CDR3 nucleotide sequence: TGCAGCGTTGGGGACAGCTACTACGAGCAGTACTTC. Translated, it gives CSVGDSYYEQYF.

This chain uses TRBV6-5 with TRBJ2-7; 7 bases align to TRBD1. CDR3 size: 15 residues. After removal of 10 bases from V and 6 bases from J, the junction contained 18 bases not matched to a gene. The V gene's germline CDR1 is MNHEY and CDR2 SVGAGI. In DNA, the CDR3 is TGTGCCACCTCCCGTACAGGGACAGCGGCTCGCGAGCAGTACTTC. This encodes CATSRTGTAAREQYF.

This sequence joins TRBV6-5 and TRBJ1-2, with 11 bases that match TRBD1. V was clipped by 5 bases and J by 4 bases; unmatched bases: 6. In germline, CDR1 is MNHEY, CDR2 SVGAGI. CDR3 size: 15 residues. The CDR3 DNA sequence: TGTGCCAGCAGTCGGACAGGGGGCTGGGGCTATGGCTACACCTTC. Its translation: CASSRTGGWGYGYTF.

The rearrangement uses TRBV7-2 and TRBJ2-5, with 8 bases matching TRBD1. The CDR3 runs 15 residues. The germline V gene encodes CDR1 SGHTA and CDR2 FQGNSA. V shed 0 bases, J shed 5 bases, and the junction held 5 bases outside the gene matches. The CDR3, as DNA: TGTGCCAGCAGCTTAGCCCGGACAGGGAGGGAGACCCAGTACTTC. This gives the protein CASSLARTGRETQYF.

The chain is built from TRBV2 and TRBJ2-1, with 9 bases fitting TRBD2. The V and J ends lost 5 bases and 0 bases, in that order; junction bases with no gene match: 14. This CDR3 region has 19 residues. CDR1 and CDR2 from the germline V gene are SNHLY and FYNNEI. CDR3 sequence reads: CASSLTSGTLLSSYNEQFF. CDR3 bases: TGTGCCAGCAGTTTGACTAGCGGAACCCTCTTGAGCTCCTACAATGAGCAGTTCTTC.

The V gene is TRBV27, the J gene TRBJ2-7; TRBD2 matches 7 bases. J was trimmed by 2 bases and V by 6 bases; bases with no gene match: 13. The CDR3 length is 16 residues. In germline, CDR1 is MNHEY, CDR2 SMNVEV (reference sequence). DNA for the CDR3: TGTGCCAGCAGCCCCGGTTTTGGCGGGGGAACCTACGAGCAGTACTTC. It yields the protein CASSPGFGGGTYEQYF.

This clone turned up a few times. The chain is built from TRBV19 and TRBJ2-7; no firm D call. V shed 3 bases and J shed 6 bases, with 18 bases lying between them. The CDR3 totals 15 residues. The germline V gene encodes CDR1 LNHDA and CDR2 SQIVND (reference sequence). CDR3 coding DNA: TGTGCCAGTAGTATCCTCGGTAATCCCCTCGGCGAGCAGTACTTC. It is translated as CASSILGNPLGEQYF.

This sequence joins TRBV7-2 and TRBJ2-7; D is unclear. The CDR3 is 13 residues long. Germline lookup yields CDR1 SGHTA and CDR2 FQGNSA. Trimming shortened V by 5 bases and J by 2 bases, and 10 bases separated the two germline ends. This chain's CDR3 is CASSPQITYEQYF. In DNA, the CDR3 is TGTGCCAGCAGCCCCCAGATCACCTACGAGCAGTACTTC.

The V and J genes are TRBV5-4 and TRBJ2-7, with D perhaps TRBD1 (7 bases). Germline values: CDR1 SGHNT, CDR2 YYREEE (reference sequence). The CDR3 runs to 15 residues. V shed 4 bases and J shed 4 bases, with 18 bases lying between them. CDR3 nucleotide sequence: TGTGCCAGCAGCCCCCCCGGGGGACAGAAGTACGAGCAGTACTTC. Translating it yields CASSPPGGQKYEQYF.

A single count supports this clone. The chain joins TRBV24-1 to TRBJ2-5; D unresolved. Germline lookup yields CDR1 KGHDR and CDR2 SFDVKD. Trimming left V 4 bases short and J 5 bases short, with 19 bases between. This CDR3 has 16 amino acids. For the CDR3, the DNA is TGTGCCACCAGTGACCCCCGGGTTTCCCTATCGGAGACCCAGTACTTC. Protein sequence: CATSDPRVSLSETQYF.

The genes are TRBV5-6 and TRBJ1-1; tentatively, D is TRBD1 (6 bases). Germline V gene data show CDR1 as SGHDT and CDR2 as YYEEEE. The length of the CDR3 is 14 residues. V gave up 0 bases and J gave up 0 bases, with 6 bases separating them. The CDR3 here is CASSLGQVNTEAFF. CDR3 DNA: TGTGCCAGCAGCTTGGGACAGGTGAACACTGAAGCTTTCTTT.